This T cell receptor (beta chain) is drawn from a study of T cell responses to AZD1222 COVID-19 vaccine. Study-wide points: After the peak T cell response, and only then, were repertoires sampled.

On this clone: Its antigen is not identified.

Only in-frame clones appear in the TCRdb table, and some are missing; sequencing was by immunoSEQ multiplex PCR. The sample yields approximately 180,000 clones, more than 90% seen once. Deletions cut 3 bases from V and 4 bases from J, with 16 bases between. The CDR3 covers 15 residues. CDR1 is KGHSH, CDR2 LQKENI, per germline. The TCR sequence derives from an adult in good health. Sequenced here: peripheral blood, sampled on day 0 of AZD1222 vaccination. The rearrangement links TRBV18 to TRBJ2-7; D not certain. The CDR3 reads CASSPTSESVYEQYF. The DNA of the CDR3 is TGTGCCAGCTCACCCACCTCGGAATCCGTTTACGAGCAGTACTTC.